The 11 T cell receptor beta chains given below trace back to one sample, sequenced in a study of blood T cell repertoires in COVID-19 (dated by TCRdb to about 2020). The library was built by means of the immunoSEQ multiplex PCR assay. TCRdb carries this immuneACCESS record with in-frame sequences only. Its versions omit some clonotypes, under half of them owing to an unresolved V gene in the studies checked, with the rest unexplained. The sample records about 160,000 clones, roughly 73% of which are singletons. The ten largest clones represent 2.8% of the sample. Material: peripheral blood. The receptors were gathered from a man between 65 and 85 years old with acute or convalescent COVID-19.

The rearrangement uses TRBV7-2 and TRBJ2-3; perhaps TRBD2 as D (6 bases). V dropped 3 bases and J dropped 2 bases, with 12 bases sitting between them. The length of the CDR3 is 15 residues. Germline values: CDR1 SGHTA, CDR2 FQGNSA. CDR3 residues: CASSLVGLPTDTQYF. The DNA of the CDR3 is TGTGCCAGCAGCTTGGTCGGACTACCCACAGATACGCAGTATTTT.

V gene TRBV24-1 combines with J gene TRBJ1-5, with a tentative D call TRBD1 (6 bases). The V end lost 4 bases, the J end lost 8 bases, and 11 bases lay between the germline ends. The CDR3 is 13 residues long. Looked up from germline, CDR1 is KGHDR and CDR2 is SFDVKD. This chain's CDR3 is CATSENTGKPQHF. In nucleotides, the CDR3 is TGTGCCACCAGTGAAAATACAGGGAAGCCCCAGCATTTT.

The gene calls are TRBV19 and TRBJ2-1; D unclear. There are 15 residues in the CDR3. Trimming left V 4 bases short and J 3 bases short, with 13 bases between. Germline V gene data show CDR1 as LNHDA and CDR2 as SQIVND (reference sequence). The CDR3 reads CASSNGFPNYNEQFF. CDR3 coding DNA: TGTGCCAGTAGTAACGGGTTCCCTAACTACAATGAGCAGTTCTTC.

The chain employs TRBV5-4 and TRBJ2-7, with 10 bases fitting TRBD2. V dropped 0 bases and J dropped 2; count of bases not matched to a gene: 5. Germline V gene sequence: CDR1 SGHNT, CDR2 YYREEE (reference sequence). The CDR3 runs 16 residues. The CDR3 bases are TGTGCCAGCAGCTTGGCAGCTAGCGGGGGAGCCTACGAGCAGTACTTC. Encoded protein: CASSLAASGGAYEQYF.

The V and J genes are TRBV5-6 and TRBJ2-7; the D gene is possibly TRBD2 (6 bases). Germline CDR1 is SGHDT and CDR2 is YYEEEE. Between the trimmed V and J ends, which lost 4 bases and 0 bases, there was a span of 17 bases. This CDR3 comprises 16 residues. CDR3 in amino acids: CASSIWGTSLSYEQYF. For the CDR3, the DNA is TGTGCCAGCAGCATATGGGGCACTAGCCTCTCCTACGAGCAGTACTTC.

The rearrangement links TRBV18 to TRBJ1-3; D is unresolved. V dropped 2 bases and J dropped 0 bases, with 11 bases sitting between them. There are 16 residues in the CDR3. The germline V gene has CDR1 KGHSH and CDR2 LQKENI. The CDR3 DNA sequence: TGTGCCAGCTCACCAGAGGGAGGAAGCTCTGGAAACACCATATATTTT. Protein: CASSPEGGSSGNTIYF.

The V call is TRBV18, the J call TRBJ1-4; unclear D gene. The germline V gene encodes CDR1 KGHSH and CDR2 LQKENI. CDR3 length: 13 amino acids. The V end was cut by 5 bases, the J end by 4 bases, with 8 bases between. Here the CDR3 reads CASSGQFNEKLFF. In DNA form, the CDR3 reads TGTGCCAGCTCAGGGCAGTTTAATGAAAAACTGTTTTTT.

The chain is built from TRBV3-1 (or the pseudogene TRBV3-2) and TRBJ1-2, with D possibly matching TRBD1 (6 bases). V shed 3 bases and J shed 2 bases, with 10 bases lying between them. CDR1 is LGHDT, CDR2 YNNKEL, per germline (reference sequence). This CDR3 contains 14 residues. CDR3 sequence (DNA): TGTGCCAGCAGCCACCACACAGGGAACTATGGCTACACCTTC. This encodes CASSHHTGNYGYTF.

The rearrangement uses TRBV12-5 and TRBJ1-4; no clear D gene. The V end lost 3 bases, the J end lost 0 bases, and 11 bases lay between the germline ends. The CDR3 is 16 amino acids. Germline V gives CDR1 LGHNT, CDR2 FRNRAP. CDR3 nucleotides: TGTGCTAGTGGTTTCCCTCCCGGGACAACTAATGAAAAACTGTTTTTT. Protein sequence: CASGFPPGTTNEKLFF.

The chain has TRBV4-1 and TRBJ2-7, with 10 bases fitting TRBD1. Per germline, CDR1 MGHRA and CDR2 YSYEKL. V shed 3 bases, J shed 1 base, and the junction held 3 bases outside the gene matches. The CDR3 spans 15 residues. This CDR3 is CASSQPGQGSYEQYF. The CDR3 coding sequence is TGCGCCAGCAGCCAGCCGGGACAGGGGTCCTACGAGCAGTACTTC.

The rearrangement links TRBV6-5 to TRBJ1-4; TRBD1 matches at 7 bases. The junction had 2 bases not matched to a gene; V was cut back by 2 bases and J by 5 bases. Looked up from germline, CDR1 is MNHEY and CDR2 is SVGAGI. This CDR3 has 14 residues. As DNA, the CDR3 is TGTGCCAGCAGTTACGTCAGGGGGAATGAAAAACTGTTTTTT. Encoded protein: CASSYVRGNEKLFF.